What follows are 30 T cell receptor beta chains derived from one specimen sequenced in a study of cytomegalovirus exposure and HLA in healthy donors. PCR primers comprised 60 Vbeta and 13 Jbeta primers. TCRdb's table, derived via immunoSEQ multiplex PCR, lists solely in-frame clones and lacks some. The sample records around 130,000 clones, about 78% being singletons. The source material was PBMCs. The origin of the receptors is a human donor in good health.

The chain has TRBV7-2 and TRBJ1-2; the match to TRBD1 covers 7 bases. J was trimmed by 8 bases and V by 0 bases; bases with no gene match: 6. The CDR3 extends over 14 amino acids. Germline V gives CDR1 SGHTA, CDR2 FQGNSA. The CDR3 loop reads CASSLAETGYGYTF. CDR3 DNA sequence: TGTGCCAGCAGCTTAGCCGAGACAGGGTACGGCTACACCTTC.

This clone was counted only a few times. The J gene is TRBJ2-1, the V gene TRBV30; D possibly corresponds to TRBD1 (5 bases). The CDR3 has 17 residues. V was shortened by 1 base and J by 4 bases, with 20 bases between the two germline ends. Germline V gives CDR1 GTSNPN, CDR2 SVGIG (reference sequence). For the CDR3, the DNA is TGTGCCTGGAGTGGCGGTGGAGAACAGGAAATTTACAATGAGCAGTTCTTC. Protein: CAWSGGGEQEIYNEQFF.

The rearrangement joins TRBV5-1 to TRBJ1-4, with unresolved D. The CDR3 spans 15 residues. Germline values: CDR1 SGHRS, CDR2 YFSETQ. V was pared by 0 bases and J by 3 bases, with 9 bases between. DNA for the CDR3: TGCGCCAGCAGCTTGGGAGCAGGTTCTAATGAAAAACTGTTTTTT. Protein: CASSLGAGSNEKLFF.

J is TRBJ1-1 and V is TRBV19, with 8 bases lining up with TRBD1. The CDR3 covers 16 residues. From germline, CDR1 is LNHDA and CDR2 SQIVND (reference sequence). V trimming: 3 bases; J trimming: 1 base; junction bases outside the gene matches: 7. The CDR3 DNA is TGTGCCAGTAGTATTGGGTTGGGACAGGCGAACACTGAAGCTTTCTTT. Its translation is CASSIGLGQANTEAFF.

The chain carries TRBV9 and TRBJ2-3; D might be TRBD2 (6 bases). Per germline, CDR1 SGDLS and CDR2 YYNGEE. Trimming cost V 0 bases and J 2 bases, with 16 bases left between them. CDR3 size: 17 residues. The CDR3 sequence is CASSVGGSGLNTDTQYF. CDR3 DNA: TGTGCCAGCAGCGTAGGGGGATCGGGACTGAACACAGATACGCAGTATTTT.

In its sample, this clone was seen a few times. The rearrangement joins TRBV7-2 to TRBJ1-4, with D perhaps TRBD1 (6 bases). The germline V gene has CDR1 SGHTA and CDR2 FQGNSA. Trimming pared 5 bases from V and 12 bases from J, leaving 16 bases between. The CDR3 is made up of 13 amino acids. The chain's CDR3 is CASSDRTGLELFF. The CDR3 region has the DNA TGTGCCAGCAGCGACCGAACAGGGCTAGAACTGTTTTTT.

The chain links TRBV28 to TRBJ2-5; 7 bases map to TRBD1. The germline CDR1 and CDR2 sequences are MDHEN and SYDVKM. With V trimmed by 6 bases and J by 1 base, 2 bases remained unmatched. This CDR3 is 13 amino acids long. The CDR3 spells CASSEGAQETQYF. DNA of the CDR3: TGTGCCAGCAGCGAGGGGGCCCAAGAGACCCAGTACTTC.

The chain employs TRBV6-1 and TRBJ1-5, with D unresolved. Deletions cut 5 bases from V and 1 base from J, with 9 bases between. This CDR3 spans 14 amino acids. CDR1 MNHNS and CDR2 SASEGT come from the germline V gene. For the CDR3, the DNA is TGTGCCAGCAGTCCCCATCCCAGCAATCAGCCCCAGCATTTT. It codes for CASSPHPSNQPQHF.

The chain couples TRBV9 to TRBJ2-1; D possibly corresponds to TRBD2 (5 bases). The germline CDR1 and CDR2 sequences are SGDLS and YYNGEE. The CDR3 loop spans 15 amino acids. The V gene lost 4 bases and the J gene lost 7 bases, with 18 bases spanning the gap. CDR3 residues: CASSLTGKAVNEQFF. The DNA of the CDR3 is TGTGCCAGCAGCCTCACCGGGAAAGCAGTTAATGAGCAGTTCTTC.

The chain recombines TRBV6-1 with TRBJ2-2; D ambiguous. Germline lookup yields CDR1 MNHNS and CDR2 SASEGT. The V gene lost 4 bases and the J gene lost 15 bases, with 21 bases spanning the gap. The CDR3 is 14 residues long. As DNA, the CDR3 is TGTGCCAGCAGTGCCGTGGTCAGAACACCAATGTTGTTTTTT. This gives the protein CASSAVVRTPMLFF.

V usage is TRBV28 and J usage is TRBJ2-3, with TRBD2 identical over 15 bases. CDR3 size: 17 residues. CDR1 MDHEN and CDR2 SYDVKM come from the germline V gene. Trimming took 2 bases from V and 8 from J; bases not matched to a gene: 8. CDR3 sequence reads: CASSLSSGLAGGGTQYF. CDR3 nucleotide sequence: TGTGCCAGCAGTTTAAGTTCGGGACTAGCGGGAGGAGGTACGCAGTATTTT.

The rearrangement uses TRBV28 and TRBJ2-7, with 7 bases that match TRBD2. Germline V gene sequence: CDR1 MDHEN, CDR2 SYDVKM. The CDR3 covers 16 residues. The J segment lost 2 bases and the V segment lost 3 bases, leaving 10 bases of the junction unmatched. CDR3 sequence: CASSFRAGVWTYEQYF. The CDR3 DNA is TGTGCCAGCAGTTTCCGGGCGGGAGTATGGACCTACGAGCAGTACTTC.

This chain connects TRBV5-6 to TRBJ2-4, with 10 positions matching TRBD2. The V and J ends lost 2 bases and 5 bases, in that order; junction bases with no gene match: 13. The germline gives CDR1 SGHDT, CDR2 YYEEEE. This CDR3 is built from 18 residues. The CDR3 loop is CASSLGGRVAGGENIQYF. In DNA form, the CDR3 reads TGTGCCAGCAGCTTAGGAGGACGGGTAGCGGGGGGCGAAAACATTCAGTACTTC.

The V and J genes are TRBV5-1 and TRBJ2-5; a possible D gene is TRBD2 (6 bases). The V gene lost 0 bases and the J gene lost 1 base, with 16 bases spanning the gap. This CDR3 is 17 amino acids long. The germline V gene encodes CDR1 SGHRS and CDR2 YFSETQ. CDR3 in amino acids: CASSLARDLRGQETQYF. The CDR3 DNA reads as TGCGCCAGCAGCTTGGCTCGGGACTTGAGGGGCCAAGAGACCCAGTACTTC.

This sequence joins TRBV4-3 and TRBJ2-5; D possibly corresponds to TRBD1 (5 bases). The CDR3 is 14 residues long. The germline CDR1 and CDR2 sequences are LGHNA and YSLEER. V shed 7 bases and J shed 2 bases, with 14 bases lying between them. CDR3 residues: CASIKGYRQETQYF. The CDR3 nucleotides are TGCGCCAGCATAAAAGGGTACAGGCAAGAGACCCAGTACTTC.

The chain has TRBV4-2 and TRBJ2-5; 7 bases agree with TRBD2. This CDR3 spans 16 amino acids. The V gene's germline CDR1 is LGHNA and CDR2 YNFKEQ. The V segment lost 1 base and the J segment 2 bases; nucleotides outside the gene matches: 7. CDR3 sequence: CASSQGMGGGQETQYF. CDR3 DNA: TGTGCCAGCAGCCAAGGGATGGGGGGGGGTCAAGAGACCCAGTACTTC.

The genes are TRBV7-8 and TRBJ2-2, with TRBD2 identical over 11 bases. The V gene end was trimmed by 4 bases and the J gene end by 1 base; junction bases not matched to a gene: 5. The CDR3 contains 17 residues. Germline V gene data show CDR1 as SGHVS and CDR2 as FQNEAQ. The CDR3 DNA follows: TGTGCCAGCAGCTCCAATCTAGCGGGGGGGAACACCGGGGAGCTGTTTTTT. This translates into CASSSNLAGGNTGELFF.

The chain combines TRBV7-2 with TRBJ2-7; D uncertain. The CDR3 spans 13 residues. Trimming cost V 2 bases and J 6 bases, with 11 bases left between them. Germline V gives CDR1 SGHTA, CDR2 FQGNSA. The CDR3 sequence: CASSLPGPREQYF. CDR3 sequence (DNA): TGTGCCAGCAGCTTACCGGGTCCTCGCGAGCAGTACTTC. The full variable domain, with the rest looked up from reference TRBV7-2 and TRBJ2-7, is GAGVSQSPSNKVTEKGKDVELRCDPISGHTALYWYRQSLGQGLEFLIYFQGNSAPDKSGLPSDRFSAERTGGSVSTLTIQRTQQEDSAVYLCASSLPGPREQYFGPGTRLTVT.

J is TRBJ2-5 and V is TRBV20-1; 7 bases fit TRBD2. The J call may be mistaken, given a closer DNA end match to TRBJ2-7. Per germline, CDR1 DFQATT and CDR2 SNEGSKA (reference sequence). The CDR3 spans 11 residues. CDR3 protein: CSARTGGEQYF. CDR3 in DNA: TGCAGTGCTAGGACGGGGGGCGAGCAGTACTTC.

The count of this clone is one. The J gene is TRBJ1-6, the V gene TRBV27; D is possibly TRBD1 (6 bases). Germline CDR1 is MNHEY and CDR2 is SMNVEV (reference sequence). The V end lost 6 bases, the J end lost 5 bases, and 17 bases lay between the germline ends. The CDR3 is 16 residues long. CDR3 coding DNA: TGTGCCAGCAGCTCGGACGGGACATTAAATAATTCACCCCTCCACTTT. Protein: CASSSDGTLNNSPLHF.

The V gene is TRBV28, the J gene TRBJ1-5, with 8 bases that match TRBD1. The V segment lost 6 bases and the J segment 6 bases; nucleotides outside the gene matches: 10. Germline V lookup: CDR1 MDHEN, CDR2 SYDVKM. The CDR3 runs to 15 residues. CDR3 bases: TGTGCCAGCAGATCCGACAGGGGCGTATTTCAGCCCCAGCATTTT. Amino acid sequence: CASRSDRGVFQPQHF. The variable domain in full, completed from reference TRBV28 and TRBJ1-5, reads DVKVTQSSRYLVKRTGEKVFLECVQDMDHENMFWYRQDPGLGLRLIYFSYDVKMKEKGDIPEGYSVSREKKERFSLILESASTNQTSMYLCASRSDRGVFQPQHFGDGTRLSIL.

This clone has only one observation. The gene calls are TRBV27 and TRBJ2-5, with TRBD1 as a possible D gene (6 bases). The CDR3 consists of 14 residues. V lost 7 bases and J 5 bases, leaving 17 bases between the germline ends. Looked up from germline, CDR1 is MNHEY and CDR2 is SMNVEV (reference sequence). CDR3 in DNA: TGTGCCAGCATGGCTGGGCAGGGGTGGGAGACCCAGTACTTC. Translated: CASMAGQGWETQYF.

The chain is built from TRBV5-8 and TRBJ2-7; D unresolved. V lost 2 bases and J 3 bases, leaving 9 bases between the germline ends. Germline values: CDR1 SGHTS, CDR2 YDEGEE. The length of the CDR3 is 13 residues. The DNA for the CDR3 is TGTGCCAGCAGCTTTGCCGGAGACTACGAGCAGTACTTC. The encoded protein is CASSFAGDYEQYF.

The chain recombines TRBV19 with TRBJ2-5; 8 positions agree with TRBD1. The J call may not be correct, given that the DNA end is closer to TRBJ2-7. The CDR3 consists of 14 residues. Germline V CDR1 and CDR2: LNHDA, SQIVND (reference sequence). CDR3 amino acids: CASSGRQGKGEQYF. Written as DNA, the CDR3 is TGTGCCAGTAGTGGAAGACAGGGGAAGGGCGAGCAGTACTTC.

The chain carries TRBV6-5 and TRBJ2-5; no reliable D call. V was cut by 3 bases and J by 4 bases, with 3 bases left in between. The CDR3 covers 11 residues. Germline V gives CDR1 MNHEY, CDR2 SVGAGI. This CDR3 is CASSYIETQYF. The CDR3 DNA reads as TGTGCCAGCAGTTATATAGAGACCCAGTACTTC.

The rearrangement joins TRBV11-1 to TRBJ2-5; 7 nucleotides line up with TRBD1. The CDR3 loop spans 15 amino acids. Germline V lookup: CDR1 SGHAT, CDR2 FQDESV (reference sequence). V lost 0 bases to trimming and J lost 2 bases; unmatched junction nucleotides: 3. The CDR3 loop is CASSLAGTEQETQYF. The CDR3 DNA reads TGTGCCAGCAGCTTAGCCGGGACAGAGCAAGAGACCCAGTACTTC.

The chain has TRBV7-9 and TRBJ2-5; the D gene is possibly TRBD1 (6 bases). The CDR3 runs 13 residues. Trimming cost V 5 bases and J 2 bases, with 9 bases left between them. Per germline, CDR1 SEHNR and CDR2 FQNEAQ (reference sequence). CDR3 DNA sequence: TGTGCCAGCAGCCCGGACAGTCAAGAGACCCAGTACTTC. Encoded protein: CASSPDSQETQYF.

The chain combines TRBV10-3 with TRBJ2-7; the D gene is possibly TRBD2 (6 bases). Germline CDR1 reads ENHRY; CDR2 reads SYGVKD. The CDR3 has 14 amino acids. Trimming removed 7 bases at V and 0 bases at J, with 13 bases between. This CDR3 reads CAITRDLSSYEQYF. For the CDR3, the DNA is TGTGCCATCACCCGGGACTTAAGCTCCTACGAGCAGTACTTC.

The chain combines TRBV2 with TRBJ1-5; D not resolved. Germline values: CDR1 SNHLY, CDR2 FYNNEI. CDR3 length equals 13 residues. V was shortened by 7 bases and J by 1 base, with 8 bases between the two germline ends. The CDR3 loop reads CASIEQSNQPQHF. CDR3 in DNA: TGTGCCAGCATCGAACAAAGCAATCAGCCCCAGCATTTT.

The chain combines TRBV7-2 with TRBJ2-4, with 8 nucleotides matching TRBD2. The CDR3 is made up of 17 amino acids. Germline loops: CDR1 SGHTA, CDR2 FQGNSA. With 7 bases clipped from V and 3 bases from J, the junction kept 14 bases outside the gene matches. As DNA, the CDR3 is TGTGCCAGCACGTCGCTGCAGCGGGAGATTGGCAAAAACATTCAGTACTTC. Translated, it gives CASTSLQREIGKNIQYF.